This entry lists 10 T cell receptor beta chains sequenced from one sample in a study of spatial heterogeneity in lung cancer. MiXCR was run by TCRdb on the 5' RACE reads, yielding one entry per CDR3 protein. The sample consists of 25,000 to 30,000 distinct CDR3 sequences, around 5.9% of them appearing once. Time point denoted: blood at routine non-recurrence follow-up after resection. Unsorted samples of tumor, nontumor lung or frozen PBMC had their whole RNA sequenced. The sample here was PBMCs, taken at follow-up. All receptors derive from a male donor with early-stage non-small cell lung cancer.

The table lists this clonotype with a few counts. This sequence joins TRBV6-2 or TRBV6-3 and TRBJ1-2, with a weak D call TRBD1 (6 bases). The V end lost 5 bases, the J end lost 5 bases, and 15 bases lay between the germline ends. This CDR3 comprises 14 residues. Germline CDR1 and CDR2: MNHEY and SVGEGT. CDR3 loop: CASSPRTALYGYTF. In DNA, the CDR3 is TGTGCCAGCAGTCCCCGGACAGCTTTATATGGCTACACCTTC.

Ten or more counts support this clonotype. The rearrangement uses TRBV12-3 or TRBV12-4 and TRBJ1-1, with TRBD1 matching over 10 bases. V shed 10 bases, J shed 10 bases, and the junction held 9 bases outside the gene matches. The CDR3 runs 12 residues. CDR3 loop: CATGRDRGSAFF. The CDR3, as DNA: TGTGCCACGGGCCGGGACAGGGGTTCAGCTTTCTTT.

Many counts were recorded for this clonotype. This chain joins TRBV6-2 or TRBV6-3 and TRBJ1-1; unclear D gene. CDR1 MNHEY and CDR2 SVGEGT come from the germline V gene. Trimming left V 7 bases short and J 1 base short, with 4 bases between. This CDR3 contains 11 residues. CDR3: CASKENTEAFF. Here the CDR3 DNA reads TGTGCCAGCAAGGAGAACACTGAAGCTTTCTTT.

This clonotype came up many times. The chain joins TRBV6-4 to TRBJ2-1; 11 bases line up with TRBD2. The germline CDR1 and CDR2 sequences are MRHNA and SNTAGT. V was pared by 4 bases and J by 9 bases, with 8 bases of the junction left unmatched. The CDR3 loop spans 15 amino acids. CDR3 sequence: CASSVIAGGPGEQFF. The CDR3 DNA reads TGTGCCAGCAGTGTTATAGCGGGAGGGCCCGGTGAGCAGTTCTTC.

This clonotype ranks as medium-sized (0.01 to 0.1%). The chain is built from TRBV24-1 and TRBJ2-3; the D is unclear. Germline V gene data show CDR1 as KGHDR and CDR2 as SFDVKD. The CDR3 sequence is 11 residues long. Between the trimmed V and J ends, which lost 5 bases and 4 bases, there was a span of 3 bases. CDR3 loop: CATSASDTQYF. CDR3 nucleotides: TGTGCCACCAGTGCATCAGATACGCAGTATTTT.

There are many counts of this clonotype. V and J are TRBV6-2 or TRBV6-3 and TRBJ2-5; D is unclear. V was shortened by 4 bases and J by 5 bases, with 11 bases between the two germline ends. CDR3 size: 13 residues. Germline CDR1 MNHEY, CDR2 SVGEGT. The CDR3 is CASSWLVGETQYF. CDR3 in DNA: TGTGCCAGCAGTTGGCTGGTTGGTGAGACCCAGTACTTC.

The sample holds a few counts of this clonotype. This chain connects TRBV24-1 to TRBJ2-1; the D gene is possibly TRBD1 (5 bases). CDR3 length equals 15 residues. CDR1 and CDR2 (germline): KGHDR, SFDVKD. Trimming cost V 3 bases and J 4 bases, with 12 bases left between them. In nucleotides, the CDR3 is TGTGCCACCAGTGATGTGGGGCGCAATTACAATGAGCAGTTCTTC. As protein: CATSDVGRNYNEQFF.

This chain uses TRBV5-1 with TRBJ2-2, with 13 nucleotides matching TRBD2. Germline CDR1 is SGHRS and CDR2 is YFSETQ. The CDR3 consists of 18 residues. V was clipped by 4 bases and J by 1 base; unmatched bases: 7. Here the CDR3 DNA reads TGCGCCAGCAGCCTTGAACGGACTAGCGGGGGGAACACCGGGGAGCTGTTTTTT. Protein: CASSLERTSGGNTGELFF. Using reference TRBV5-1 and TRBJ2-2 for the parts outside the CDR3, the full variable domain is KAGVTQTPRYLIKTRGQQVTLSCSPISGHRSVSWYQQTPGQGLQFLFEYFSETQRNKGNFPGRFSGRQFSNSRSEMNVSTLELGDSALYLCASSLERTSGGNTGELFFGEGSRLTVL.

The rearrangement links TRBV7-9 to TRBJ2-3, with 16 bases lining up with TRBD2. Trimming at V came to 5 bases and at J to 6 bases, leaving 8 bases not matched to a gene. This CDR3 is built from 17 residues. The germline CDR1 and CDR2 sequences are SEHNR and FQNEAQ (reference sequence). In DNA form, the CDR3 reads TGTGCCAGCAGCCCGGGACTAGCGGGGGGGCCTTTGGATACGCAGTATTTT. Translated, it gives CASSPGLAGGPLDTQYF.

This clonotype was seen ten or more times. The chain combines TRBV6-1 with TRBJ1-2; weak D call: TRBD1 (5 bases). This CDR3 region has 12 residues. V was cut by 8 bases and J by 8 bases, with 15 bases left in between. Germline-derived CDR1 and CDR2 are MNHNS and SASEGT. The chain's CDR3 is CASQTEALGYTF. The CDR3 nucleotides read TGTGCCAGCCAGACAGAAGCCCTGGGCTACACCTTC.